This passage covers 14 T cell receptor beta chains from one sample sequenced in a study of T-cell reconstitution after alpha-beta-depleted transplantation in children (TCRdb year 2016). Sample treatment or condition, as interpreted from the label and publication: allogeneic hematopoietic cell transplantation with graft depleted of TCRalphabeta T cells and CD19 B cells. Libraries were built with PCR. Sequencer: Illumina HiSeq 2500. Molecular barcoding was employed in the preparation of TCR libraries, with unique molecular identifiers being used to normalize TCRbeta repertoire quantification. TCRdb took the public reads, trimmed them with fastp at Q25, ran MiXCR for clone calling and kept in-frame beta chains. Duplicate CDR3 protein sequences are folded into a single record with the most common DNA and genes. The table for this sample lists 750,000 to 950,000 distinct CDR3 sequences; roughly 15% of them were counted only once. Of the sample, approximately 4.5% is held by the ten largest clones.

The sample was PBMCs, mostly from graft donor cells, taken 360 days after TCRalphabeta/CD19-depleted stem cell transplant. The receptors were gathered from a male patient younger than 18 who had a stem cell transplant for acute lymphoblastic leukemia, so the T cells may come from the graft donor.

A word on this clonotype: Because the CDR3 is missing its conserved closing phenylalanine or tryptophan, this is likely a read error. The chain couples TRBV27 to TRBJ2-7; D is unresolved. The CDR3 consists of 15 residues. V was cut by 1 base and J by 3 bases, with 13 bases left in between. Germline CDR1 is MNHEY and CDR2 is SMNVEV (reference sequence). The CDR3 sequence: CASSLLSRKLYEQYC. The CDR3, as DNA: TGTGCCAGCAGTTTATTATCCAGGAAACTCTACGAGCAGTACTGC.

This chain uses TRBV5-1 with TRBJ1-1; D may be TRBD1 (5 bases). Germline V CDR1 and CDR2: SGHRS, YFSETQ. The CDR3 covers 17 residues. V was clipped by 1 base and J by 1 base, with 17 bases between them. CDR3 bases: TGCGCCAGCAGCTTGAGGCAGGGCGTAACAAGGAACACTGAAGCTTTCTTT. Translation: CASSLRQGVTRNTEAFF.

CDR3: CASSLGSGAGNTGELFF. Here the CDR3 DNA reads TGTGCCAGCAGCTTGGGGTCAGGGGCCGGGAACACCGGGGAGCTGTTTTTT. V is TRBV5-5 and J is TRBJ2-2; possible D gene TRBD1, 6 bases. Trimming left V 0 bases short and J 1 base short, with 13 bases between. CDR1 and CDR2 from the germline V gene are SGHKS and YYEKEE (reference sequence). The CDR3 is 17 amino acids.

J is TRBJ1-2 and V is TRBV6-5; a possible D gene is TRBD1 (5 bases). Germline assignment: CDR1 MNHEY and CDR2 SVGAGI. The CDR3 length is 16 residues. The V end was cut by 0 bases, the J end by 5 bases, with 16 bases between. CDR3 amino acids: CASSYSKQAARYGYTF. The CDR3 nucleotides are TGTGCCAGCAGTTACTCGAAACAGGCGGCGCGATATGGCTACACCTTC.

This chain uses TRBV5-1 with TRBJ2-3; D may be TRBD1 or TRBD2 (5 bases each). CDR1 and CDR2 from the germline V gene are SGHRS and YFSETQ. V was cut by 4 bases and J by 8 bases, with 26 bases left in between. The CDR3 contains 17 residues. The DNA of the CDR3 is TGCGCCAGCAGCCTGCGAAGGGGCCGAGAGGGTTTTGGTACGCAGTATTTT. Translation: CASSLRRGREGFGTQYF.

J is TRBJ1-1 and V is TRBV2; D gene uncertain. The CDR3 spans 11 residues. Trimming pared 8 bases from V and 4 bases from J, leaving 8 bases between. Germline V lookup: CDR1 SNHLY, CDR2 FYNNEI. The CDR3: CASPRVTEAFF. CDR3 DNA: TGTGCCAGCCCGCGGGTCACTGAAGCTTTCTTT.

J is TRBJ2-7 and V is TRBV6-5; 11 bases agree with TRBD2. V lost 4 bases and J lost 0; bases outside the gene matches: 8. This CDR3 contains 17 residues. Germline CDR1 MNHEY, CDR2 SVGAGI. The CDR3 region has the DNA TGTGCCAGCAGTTTGACTAGCGGGACCCGCTACTCCTACGAGCAGTACTTC. It yields the protein CASSLTSGTRYSYEQYF.

This clonotype was seen a handful of times. This chain joins TRBV20-1 and TRBJ2-4; no clear D gene. CDR1 DFQATT and CDR2 SNEGSKA come from the germline V gene (reference sequence). This CDR3 is 15 amino acids long. V dropped 4 bases and J dropped 2 bases, with 15 bases sitting between them. The CDR3 DNA sequence: TGCAGTGCTACCGCTGTCGGTGGTCCCAAAAACATTCAGTACTTC. As protein: CSATAVGGPKNIQYF.

CDR3 in DNA: TGCAGTGCCGGGACAGGGGGCTGGCCGGCCTATGGCTACACCTTC. Translating it yields CSAGTGGWPAYGYTF. The chain uses TRBV20-1 and TRBJ1-2; 12 nucleotides agree with TRBD1. J lost 4 bases, V lost 6 bases, and 9 bases had no gene match. This CDR3 contains 15 residues. Germline V gene lookup returns CDR1 DFQATT and CDR2 SNEGSKA (reference sequence).

This clonotype occurred a few times. The chain carries TRBV7-9 and TRBJ1-2; D not certain. The CDR3 length is 12 residues. Germline V gene data show CDR1 as SEHNR and CDR2 as FQNEAQ (reference sequence). Trimming left V 3 bases short and J 8 bases short, with 10 bases between. The DNA for the CDR3 is TGTGCCAGCAGCTTTCGTCCGGGCGGCTACACCTTC. Protein sequence: CASSFRPGGYTF.

V is TRBV4-1 and J is TRBJ2-2; no definite D call. The CDR3 consists of 16 residues. V lost 0 bases to trimming and J lost 2 bases, with 10 bases between them. CDR1 is MGHRA, CDR2 YSYEKL, per germline. The CDR3 loop reads CASSQDLSFNTGELFF. The CDR3 coding sequence is TGCGCCAGCAGCCAAGATCTTAGCTTCAACACCGGGGAGCTGTTTTTT.

The genes are TRBV10-3 and TRBJ1-5; D gene unclear. Trimming left V 6 bases short and J 7 bases short, with 13 bases between. CDR1 and CDR2 (germline): ENHRY, SYGVKD. This CDR3 spans 13 amino acids. The CDR3 nucleotides are TGTGCCATCAGAGAACTAGAAGGGCAGCCCCAGCATTTT. Translation: CAIRELEGQPQHF.

This clonotype was seen only a few times. The rearrangement uses TRBV29-1 and TRBJ2-2, with TRBD1 matching 8 bases. This CDR3 contains 18 residues. Trimming removed 3 bases from V and 6 bases from J; junction bases left unmatched: 18. Germline lookup yields CDR1 SQVTM and CDR2 ANQGSEA. CDR3 in amino acids: CSVDPGVDPGGASGELFF. The CDR3 coding sequence is TGCAGCGTTGACCCCGGTGTCGACCCAGGGGGCGCATCCGGGGAGCTGTTTTTT.

This clonotype was seen repeatedly, ten times or more. The chain combines TRBV12-3 or TRBV12-4 with TRBJ2-5; 7 bases line up with TRBD2. The V gene end was trimmed by 7 bases and the J gene end by 4 bases; junction bases not matched to a gene: 6. This CDR3 is built from 13 residues. The DNA for the CDR3 is TGTGCCAGCACCTCGGTAGCGGGAGAGACCCAGTACTTC. Residues: CASTSVAGETQYF.